This T cell receptor (beta chain) came from a study of blood T cell repertoires in COVID-19. Per germline, CDR1 MNHNS and CDR2 SASEGT. The CDR3 contains 15 residues. The ends lost 3 bases at V and 5 bases at J; junction bases unmatched: 7. Profiled with immunoSEQ multiplex PCR; TCRdb holds only in-frame clones, not every one. The sample consists of about 500,000 clones, about nine tenths of them appearing once. Self-reported history from a screening survey and questionnaire set each donor's cohort. Donors in Cohort 3 who had recovered were those with two negative PCRs, healthcare professional clearance, or resolution of their symptoms.

The rearrangement joins TRBV6-1 to TRBJ1-1; 9 nucleotides agree with TRBD1. The TCR was taken from a woman under 30 who had recovered from COVID-19. Sample: PBMCs or T cells enriched from blood (not recorded which). Here the CDR3 DNA reads TGTGCCAGCAGTGACACCGGGACAGGGTGGACTGAAGCTTTCTTT. This translates into CASSDTGTGWTEAFF.